The 4 T cell receptor beta chains below all came from one sample that was sequenced in a study of blood T cell repertoires in COVID-19. This table comes from immunoSEQ multiplex PCR, and its TCRdb copy is limited to in-frame clones, with some not included. Of about 150,000 clones in the sample, approximately 84% are singletons; the top ten hold 7%. The specimen sequenced was PBMCs or T cells enriched from blood (not recorded which). All receptors derive from a woman between 50 and 59 years old who had recovered from COVID-19.

CDR3 loop: CASNQGGQPQHF. The CDR3 coding sequence is TGTGCCAGTAATCAGGGGGGTCAGCCCCAGCATTTT. The V call is TRBV19, the J call TRBJ1-5, with 7 bases matching TRBD1. The CDR3 has 12 amino acids. CDR1 is LNHDA and CDR2 is SQIVND in the germline V gene (reference sequence). Germline trimming cut 7 bases from V and 6 bases from J; bases unmatched to any gene: 3.

Only a few counts were recorded for this clone. CDR3 bases: TGTGCCAGCAGCTTACAGGGACAGGCAACCTACGAGCAGTACTTC. Its protein is CASSLQGQATYEQYF. V and J are TRBV11-3 and TRBJ2-7; 8 positions match TRBD1. CDR3 length equals 15 residues. V shed 2 bases, J shed 2 bases, and the junction held 5 bases outside the gene matches. Looked up from germline, CDR1 is SGHNT and CDR2 is YENEEA.

This chain connects TRBV5-4 to TRBJ2-1, with 8 bases identical to TRBD1. The CDR3 covers 14 residues. V shed 3 bases and J 12 bases; nucleotides not matched to a gene: 11. Germline assignment: CDR1 SGHNT and CDR2 YYREEE (reference sequence). The CDR3 bases are TGTGCCAGCAGCTCAGGGGGCTTGTTTTCCGGGCAGTTCTTC. Translated, it gives CASSSGGLFSGQFF.

The chain is built from TRBV28 and TRBJ2-7; 9 nucleotides agree with TRBD2. V was pared by 6 bases and J by 1 base, with 7 bases of the junction left unmatched. The CDR3 is 15 amino acids. Germline CDR1 MDHEN, CDR2 SYDVKM. The CDR3 coding sequence is TGTGCCAGCAGGCCAAGTCTAGCGGGATCCTACGAGCAGTACTTC. Protein sequence: CASRPSLAGSYEQYF.